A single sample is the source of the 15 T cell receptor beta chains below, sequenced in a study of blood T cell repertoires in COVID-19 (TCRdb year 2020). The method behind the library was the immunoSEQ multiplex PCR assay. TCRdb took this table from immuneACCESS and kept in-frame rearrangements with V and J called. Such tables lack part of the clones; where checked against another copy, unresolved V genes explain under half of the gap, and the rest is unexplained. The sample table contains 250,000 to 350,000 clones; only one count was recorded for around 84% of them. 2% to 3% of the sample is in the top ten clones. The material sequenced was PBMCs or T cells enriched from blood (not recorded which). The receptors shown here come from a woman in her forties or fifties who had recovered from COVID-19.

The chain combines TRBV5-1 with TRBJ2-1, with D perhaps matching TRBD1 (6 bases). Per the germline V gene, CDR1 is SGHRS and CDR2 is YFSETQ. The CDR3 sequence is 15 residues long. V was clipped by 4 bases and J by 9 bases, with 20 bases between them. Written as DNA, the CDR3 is TGCGCCAGCAGCCCCACCGGGACACCCGAAGGTGAGCAGTTCTTC. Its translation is CASSPTGTPEGEQFF. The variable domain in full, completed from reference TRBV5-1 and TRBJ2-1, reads KAGVTQTPRYLIKTRGQQVTLSCSPISGHRSVSWYQQTPGQGLQFLFEYFSETQRNKGNFPGRFSGRQFSNSRSEMNVSTLELGDSALYLCASSPTGTPEGEQFFGPGTRLTVL.

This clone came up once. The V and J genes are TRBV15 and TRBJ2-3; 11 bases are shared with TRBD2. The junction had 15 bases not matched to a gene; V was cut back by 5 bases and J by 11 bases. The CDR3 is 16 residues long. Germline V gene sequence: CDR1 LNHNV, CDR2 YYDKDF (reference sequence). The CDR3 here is CATSVSLAGGQGRQYF. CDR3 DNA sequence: TGTGCCACCAGCGTATCTCTAGCGGGGGGTCAAGGGAGGCAGTATTTT.

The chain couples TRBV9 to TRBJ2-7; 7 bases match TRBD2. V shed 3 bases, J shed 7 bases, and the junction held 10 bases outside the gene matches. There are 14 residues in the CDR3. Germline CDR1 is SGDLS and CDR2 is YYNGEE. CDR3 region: CASSARQWTREQYF. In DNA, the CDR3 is TGTGCCAGCAGCGCTAGACAGTGGACTAGGGAGCAGTACTTC.

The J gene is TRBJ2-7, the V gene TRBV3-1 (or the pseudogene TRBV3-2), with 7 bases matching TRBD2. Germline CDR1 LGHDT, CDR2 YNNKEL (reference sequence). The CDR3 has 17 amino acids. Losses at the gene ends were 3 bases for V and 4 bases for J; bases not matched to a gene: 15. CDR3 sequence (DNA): TGTGCCAGCAGCCAGAGGATCCTAATGGGGGGGTCGTACGAGCAGTACTTC. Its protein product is CASSQRILMGGSYEQYF.

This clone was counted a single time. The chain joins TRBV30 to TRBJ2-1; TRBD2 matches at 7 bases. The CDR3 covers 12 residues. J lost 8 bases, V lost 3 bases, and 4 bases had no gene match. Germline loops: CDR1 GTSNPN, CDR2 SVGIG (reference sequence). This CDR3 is CAWSDTSDEQFF. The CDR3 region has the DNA TGTGCCTGGAGCGATACTAGCGATGAGCAGTTCTTC.

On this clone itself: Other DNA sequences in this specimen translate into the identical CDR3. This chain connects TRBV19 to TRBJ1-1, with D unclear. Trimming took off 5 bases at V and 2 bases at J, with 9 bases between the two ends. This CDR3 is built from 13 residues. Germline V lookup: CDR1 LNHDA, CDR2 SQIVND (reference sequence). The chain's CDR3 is CASSWGGNTEAFF. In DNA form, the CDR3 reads TGTGCCAGTAGTTGGGGAGGTAACACTGAAGCTTTCTTT.

The CDR3 nucleotides read TGTGCCAGCAGCTTAGGGACAAGGAGCTCCTACGAGCAGTACTTC. It yields the protein CASSLGTRSSYEQYF. The rearrangement links TRBV11-2 to TRBJ2-7; a weak D match, TRBD1 (5 bases). This CDR3 is 15 amino acids long. Trimming left V 1 base short and J 0 bases short, with 10 bases between. The germline V gene has CDR1 SGHAT and CDR2 FQNNGV.

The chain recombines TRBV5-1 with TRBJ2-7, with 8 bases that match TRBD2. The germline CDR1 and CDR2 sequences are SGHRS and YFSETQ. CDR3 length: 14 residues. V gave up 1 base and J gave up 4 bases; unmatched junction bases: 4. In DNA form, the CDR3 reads TGCGCCAGCAGCTTGCGAGCGGGAGAGTACGAGCAGTACTTC. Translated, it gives CASSLRAGEYEQYF. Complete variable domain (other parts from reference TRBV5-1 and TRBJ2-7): KAGVTQTPRYLIKTRGQQVTLSCSPISGHRSVSWYQQTPGQGLQFLFEYFSETQRNKGNFPGRFSGRQFSNSRSEMNVSTLELGDSALYLCASSLRAGEYEQYFGPGTRLTVT.

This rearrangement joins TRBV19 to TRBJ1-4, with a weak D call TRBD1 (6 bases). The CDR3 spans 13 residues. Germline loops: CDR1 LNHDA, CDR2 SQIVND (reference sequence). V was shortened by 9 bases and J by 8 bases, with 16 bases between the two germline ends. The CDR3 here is CASSGTQREKLFF. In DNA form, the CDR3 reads TGTGCCAGCTCCGGGACACAAAGGGAAAAACTGTTTTTT. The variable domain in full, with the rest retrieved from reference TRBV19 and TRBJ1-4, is DGGITQSPKYLFRKEGQNVTLSCEQNLNHDAMYWYRQDPGQGLRLIYYSQIVNDFQKGDIAEGYSVSREKKESFPLTVTSAQKNPTAFYLCASSGTQREKLFFGSGTQLSVL.

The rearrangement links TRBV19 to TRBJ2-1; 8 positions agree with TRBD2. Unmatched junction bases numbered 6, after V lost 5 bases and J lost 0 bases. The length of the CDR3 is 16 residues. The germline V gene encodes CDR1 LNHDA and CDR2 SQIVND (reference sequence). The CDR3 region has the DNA TGTGCCAGTAGTGATAACGCGGGGGGCTCCTACAATGAGCAGTTCTTC. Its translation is CASSDNAGGSYNEQFF.

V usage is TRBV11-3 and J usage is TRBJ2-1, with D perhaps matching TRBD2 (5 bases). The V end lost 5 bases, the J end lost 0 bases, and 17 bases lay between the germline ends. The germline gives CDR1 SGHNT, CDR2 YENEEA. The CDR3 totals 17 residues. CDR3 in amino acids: CASSLRGGGSSYNEQFF. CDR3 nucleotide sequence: TGTGCCAGCAGCCTACGAGGCGGAGGAAGCTCCTACAATGAGCAGTTCTTC. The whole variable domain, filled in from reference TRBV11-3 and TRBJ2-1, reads EAGVVQSPRYKIIEKKQPVAFWCNPISGHNTLYWYLQNLGQGPELLIRYENEEAVDDSQLPKDRFSAERLKGVDSTLKIQPAELGDSAVYLCASSLRGGGSSYNEQFFGPGTRLTVL.

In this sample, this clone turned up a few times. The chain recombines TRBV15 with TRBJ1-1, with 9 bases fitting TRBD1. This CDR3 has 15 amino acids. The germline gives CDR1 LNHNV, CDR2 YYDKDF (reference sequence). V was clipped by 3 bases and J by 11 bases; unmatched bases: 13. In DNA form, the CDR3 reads TGTGCCACCAGCAGCCAAGGGACAGGGAAAGGATTGGCTTTCTTT. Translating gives CATSSQGTGKGLAFF. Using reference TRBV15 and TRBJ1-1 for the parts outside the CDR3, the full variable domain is DAMVIQNPRYQVTQFGKPVTLSCSQTLNHNVMYWYQQKSSQAPKLLFHYYDKDFNNEADTPDNFQSRRPNTSFCFLDIRSPGLGDTAMYLCATSSQGTGKGLAFFGQGTRLTVV.

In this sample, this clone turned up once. CDR3 residues: CASSLNPPQPQHF. CDR3 coding DNA: TGTGCCAGCAGTTTAAATCCCCCGCAGCCCCAGCATTTT. This chain uses TRBV28 with TRBJ1-5; D unresolved. The CDR3 consists of 13 residues. The germline V gene encodes CDR1 MDHEN and CDR2 SYDVKM. V lost 2 bases, J lost 7 bases, and 9 bases lay in between.

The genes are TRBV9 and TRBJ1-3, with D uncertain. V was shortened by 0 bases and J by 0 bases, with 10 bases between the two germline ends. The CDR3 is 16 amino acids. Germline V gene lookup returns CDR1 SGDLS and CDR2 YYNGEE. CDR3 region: CASSVASGNSGNTIYF. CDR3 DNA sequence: TGTGCCAGCAGCGTAGCTTCCGGGAACTCTGGAAACACCATATATTTT.

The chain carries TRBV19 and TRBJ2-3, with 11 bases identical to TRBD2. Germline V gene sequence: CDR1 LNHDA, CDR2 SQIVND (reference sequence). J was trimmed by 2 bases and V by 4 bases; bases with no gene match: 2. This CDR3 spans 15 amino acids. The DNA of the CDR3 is TGTGCCAGTAGTACACTAGCGGGGGTCACAGATACGCAGTATTTT. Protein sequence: CASSTLAGVTDTQYF.